The present T cell receptor (beta chain) was sequenced within a study of shared clonotypes between healthy human individuals. Study details: Each donor's CD4 naive and CD4 memory cells filled three plates apiece, CD8 naive two, and CD8 memory one. Findings of the study overall: Apart from blood, nothing was sampled; tissue repertoires likely differ.

This clone occurred many times. The target antigen is unknown. The CDR3 runs to 21 residues. The V end was cut by 4 bases, the J end by 4 bases, with 31 bases between. Sequencing was performed with immunoSEQ multiplex PCR; in TCRdb, only in-frame clones are kept and a portion is missing. The sample yields 950,000 to 1,100,000 clones, around four fifths seen once. Sequencing used memory CD4+ T cells sorted from blood. Subset noted: CD45RA-negative fraction. The receptor comes from a man aged 18 to 29 in good health. The chain uses TRBV23-1 and TRBJ2-2; D not certain. TRBV23-1 is noted as an ORF with a role that remains uncertain. The CDR3: CASSPIRPKVPGNRSTGELFF. As DNA, the CDR3 is TGCGCCAGCAGTCCAATTCGCCCAAAAGTACCCGGAAATCGTAGCACCGGGGAGCTGTTTTTT.